Detailed here is one TCR beta chain. This sample was taken from a study of blood T cell repertoires in COVID-19. Study-level information: Acute and convalescent COVID-19 specimens originated in the United States, Italy and Spain. The analysed material was cDNA or gDNA that came from T cells, B-cell-depleted T cells, or PBMCs.

V dropped 1 base and J dropped 1 base, with 13 bases sitting between them. The CDR3 has 16 residues. In germline, CDR1 is LGHDT, CDR2 YNNKEL (reference sequence). Original methodology: Quantification of nucleated cells was approximated via reference gene primer amplification. Only in-frame clones appear in the TCRdb table, and some are missing; sequencing was by immunoSEQ multiplex PCR. The DNA gave D and trimming, while V, J and clone size come from that table. The sample yields about 180,000 clones, roughly 81% seen once. During active infection, Seattle patients enrolled and were then monitored through disease.

Sequencing was done on a sample of peripheral blood. J is TRBJ1-2 and V is TRBV3-1 (or the pseudogene TRBV3-2), with D tentatively TRBD1 (6 bases). The TCR sequence derives from a woman older than 75 with COVID-19, enrolled during active disease. CDR3 DNA: TGTGCCAGCAGCCAAGTCGCGACAGGCGGTAACTATGGCTACACCTTC. Protein product: CASSQVATGGNYGYTF.